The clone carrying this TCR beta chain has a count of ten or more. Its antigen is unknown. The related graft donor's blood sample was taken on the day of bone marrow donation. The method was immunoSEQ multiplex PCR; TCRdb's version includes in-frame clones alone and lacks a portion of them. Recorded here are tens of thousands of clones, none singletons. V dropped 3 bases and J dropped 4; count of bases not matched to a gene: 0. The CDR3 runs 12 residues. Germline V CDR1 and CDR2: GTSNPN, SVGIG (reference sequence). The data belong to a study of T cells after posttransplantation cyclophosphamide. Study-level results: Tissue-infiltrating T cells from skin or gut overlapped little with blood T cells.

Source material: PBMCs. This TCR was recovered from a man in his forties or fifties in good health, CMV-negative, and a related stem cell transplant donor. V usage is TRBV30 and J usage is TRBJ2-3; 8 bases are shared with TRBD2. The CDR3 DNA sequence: TGTGCCTGGAGGGGACTAGCAGATACGCAGTATTTT. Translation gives CAWRGLADTQYF.